The 32 T cell receptor beta chains below all came from one sample that was sequenced in a study of T cells in Graves' hyperthyroidism and ophthalmopathy. Authors of the study amplified TCR beta CDR3 regions from RNA transcripts. During a first-round RT-PCR of the TCR CDR3, the HTBI primer set was used. TCRdb fed the multiplex PCR reads into MiXCR, producing one record per CDR3 protein. Found here are hundreds of thousands of distinct CDR3 sequences, about a third of them singletons; the top ten hold roughly 30%. Sequencing was carried out using blood. The receptors were gathered from a woman between 40 and 55 years old with Graves' hyperthyroidism.

This clonotype was counted a few times. The chain is built from TRBV5-4 and TRBJ1-2; the D gene is possibly TRBD1 (5 bases). With 0 bases removed from V and 7 bases from J, the gap between germline ends came to 19 bases. This CDR3 comprises 16 residues. Germline CDR1 SGHNT, CDR2 YYREEE (reference sequence). CDR3 sequence: CASSLGSGLSISGYTF. The CDR3 DNA is TGTGCCAGCAGCTTGGGCTCGGGACTCTCGATCAGTGGCTACACCTTC.

The sample holds a few counts of this clonotype. The chain couples TRBV12-3 or TRBV12-4 to TRBJ1-2; 9 nucleotides line up with TRBD1. This CDR3 has 15 residues. V was pared by 3 bases and J by 5 bases, with 7 bases of the junction left unmatched. CDR3 bases: TGTGCCAGCAGTTTGAGGGACAGGGCGGCGTATGGCTACACCTTC. Its protein is CASSLRDRAAYGYTF.

The chain is built from TRBV7-3 and TRBJ2-5, with 8 bases that match TRBD1. This CDR3 is 15 amino acids long. After removal of 3 bases from V and 4 bases from J, the junction contained 7 bases not matched to a gene. In germline, CDR1 is SGHTA, CDR2 FQGTGA. CDR3 protein: CASSLGTGKGETQYF. The CDR3, as DNA: TGTGCCAGCAGCTTGGGGACAGGAAAAGGAGAGACCCAGTACTTC.

This clonotype was seen ten or more times. This sequence joins TRBV5-6 and TRBJ2-7; tentatively, D is TRBD1 (6 bases). This CDR3 contains 13 residues. Germline V gives CDR1 SGHDT, CDR2 YYEEEE. Trimming took off 0 bases at V and 11 bases at J, with 15 bases between the two ends. The CDR3 is CASSLDEWDTEYF. The DNA of the CDR3 is TGTGCCAGCAGCTTGGACGAATGGGACACCGAGTACTTC.

This clonotype was recorded a few times. The V gene is TRBV30, the J gene TRBJ1-4; D ambiguous. The germline V gene encodes CDR1 GTSNPN and CDR2 SVGIG (reference sequence). This CDR3 has 16 residues. Trimming stripped 0 bases from V and 8 bases from J, with 19 bases between. CDR3 nucleotide sequence: TGTGCCTGGAGTGTCTACGCTTATCCCGAAAGAGAAAAACTGTTTTTT. Amino acid sequence: CAWSVYAYPEREKLFF.

The sample holds many counts of this clonotype. The chain joins TRBV6-5 to TRBJ1-1; 12 bases are shared with TRBD1. Germline loops: CDR1 MNHEY, CDR2 SVGAGI. The junction had 9 bases not matched to a gene; V was cut back by 9 bases and J by 10 bases. There are 13 residues in the CDR3. This CDR3 is CASWDRGREAAFF. The CDR3 region has the DNA TGTGCCAGTTGGGACAGGGGGCGAGAAGCAGCTTTCTTT.

A single count supports this clonotype. This rearrangement joins TRBV7-9 to TRBJ2-7; D perhaps matches TRBD2 (6 bases). The CDR3 has 15 amino acids. Per germline, CDR1 SEHNR and CDR2 FQNEAQ (reference sequence). Trimming shortened V by 5 bases and J by 3 bases, and 17 bases separated the two germline ends. CDR3 in DNA: TGTGCCAGCAGCCCGGGACTCGAGGTGAGCTACGAGCAGTACTTC. Its translation is CASSPGLEVSYEQYF. The full variable domain, its missing parts supplied by reference TRBV7-9 and TRBJ2-7, is DTGVSQNPRHKITKRGQNVTFRCDPISEHNRLYWYRQTLGQGPEFLTYFQNEAQLEKSRLLSDRFSAERPKGSFSTLEIQRTEQGDSAMYLCASSPGLEVSYEQYFGPGTRLTVT.

In this sample, this clonotype turned up many times. The rearrangement joins TRBV19 to TRBJ2-7; D might be TRBD1 (7 bases). This CDR3 is built from 15 residues. Deletions cut 7 bases from V and 1 base from J, with 17 bases between. Germline CDR1 LNHDA, CDR2 SQIVND (reference sequence). CDR3 nucleotides: TGTGCCAGTACTCTCGGAGGGGACAGTTCCTACGAGCAGTACTTC. Translating gives CASTLGGDSSYEQYF. The whole variable domain, remainder taken from reference TRBV19 and TRBJ2-7, is DGGITQSPKYLFRKEGQNVTLSCEQNLNHDAMYWYRQDPGQGLRLIYYSQIVNDFQKGDIAEGYSVSREKKESFPLTVTSAQKNPTAFYLCASTLGGDSSYEQYFGPGTRLTVT.

This clonotype has more than one count but fewer than ten. The rearrangement uses TRBV10-2 and TRBJ2-2; 11 bases agree with TRBD1. The germline V gene has CDR1 WSHSY and CDR2 SAAADI. The junction had 10 bases not matched to a gene; V was cut back by 9 bases and J by 4 bases. The CDR3 spans 16 residues. The CDR3 nucleotides read TGCGCCAGTAAAATCGGACAGGGGGCCGGCACCGGGGAGCTGTTTTTT. It encodes CASKIGQGAGTGELFF.

This clonotype was counted only a few times. The chain couples TRBV7-2 to TRBJ1-5, with D unresolved. Germline loops: CDR1 SGHTA, CDR2 FQGNSA. This CDR3 contains 13 residues. V gave up 1 base and J gave up 9 bases, with 10 bases separating them. CDR3 in DNA: TGTGCCAGCAGCTTAGTCCCCAGTGGGCCCCAGCATTTT. This sequence encodes CASSLVPSGPQHF.

This clonotype was counted at least ten times. V is TRBV29-1 and J is TRBJ1-4, with 9 bases lining up with TRBD1. Trimming removed 6 bases from V and 7 bases from J; junction bases left unmatched: 9. The germline CDR1 and CDR2 sequences are SQVTM and ANQGSEA. CDR3 length: 14 residues. The CDR3 sequence: CSVQTGGAGEKLFF. In DNA form, the CDR3 reads TGCAGCGTACAAACAGGGGGCGCAGGTGAAAAACTGTTTTTT.

The chain joins TRBV5-5 to TRBJ2-2; D may be TRBD1 (5 bases). CDR1 and CDR2 from the germline V gene are SGHKS and YYEKEE (reference sequence). V was cut by 2 bases and J by 5 bases, with 13 bases left in between. The CDR3 extends over 15 amino acids. The CDR3 reads CASSLHQGGTGELFF. For the CDR3, the DNA is TGTGCCAGCAGCTTACATCAGGGTGGGACCGGGGAGCTGTTTTTT. Filled out from reference TRBV5-5 and TRBJ2-2, the complete variable domain reads DAGVTQSPTHLIKTRGQQVTLRCSPISGHKSVSWYQQVLGQGPQFIFQYYEKEERGRGNFPDRFSARQFPNYSSELNVNALLLGDSALYLCASSLHQGGTGELFFGEGSRLTVL.

V gene TRBV2 combines with J gene TRBJ1-5; a possible D gene is TRBD1 (5 bases). The V end was cut by 4 bases, the J end by 1 base, with 11 bases between. Germline CDR1 is SNHLY and CDR2 is FYNNEI. This CDR3 has 15 residues. CDR3 sequence reads: CASSGDGISNQPQHF. In DNA, the CDR3 is TGTGCCAGCAGTGGGGACGGAATAAGCAATCAGCCCCAGCATTTT.

The chain links TRBV6-1 to TRBJ1-2; TRBD1 agrees at 9 bases. The CDR3 is made up of 12 amino acids. The V gene's germline CDR1 is MNHNS and CDR2 SASEGT. V shed 7 bases, J shed 6 bases, and the junction held 3 bases outside the gene matches. In nucleotides, the CDR3 is TGTGCCAGCACCCGACAGGGGGATGGCTACACCTTC. It is translated as CASTRQGDGYTF.

In this sample, this clonotype turned up a few times. The rearrangement joins TRBV5-1 to TRBJ2-7, with a weak D call TRBD1 (6 bases). The CDR3 has 15 residues. Germline V gene sequence: CDR1 SGHRS, CDR2 YFSETQ. The germline V and J ends were trimmed by 3 bases and 2 bases, with 15 bases remaining between them. CDR3 amino acids: CASSYQVGGTYEQYF. CDR3 nucleotide sequence: TGCGCCAGCAGCTACCAGGTAGGGGGTACCTACGAGCAGTACTTC.

This clonotype was observed once. The CDR3 does not end in the conserved phenylalanine or tryptophan, so this is likely a read error. This rearrangement joins TRBV12-3 or TRBV12-4 to TRBJ2-5, with D perhaps TRBD1 (6 bases). With 6 bases removed from V and 4 bases from J, the gap between germline ends came to 15 bases. The CDR3 is 14 residues long. The CDR3 DNA is TGTGCCAGCAGCACGACCCTAGGGGGAGAGACCCAGTACGTC. This translates into CASSTTLGGETQYV.

The chain's CDR3 is CASRDYRETQYF. The CDR3 coding sequence is TGTGCCAGCAGGGACTACAGGGAGACCCAGTACTTC. The rearrangement uses TRBV7-2 and TRBJ2-5; possibly TRBD2 for D (6 bases). The CDR3 sequence is 12 residues long. V was shortened by 6 bases and J by 5 bases, with 10 bases between the two germline ends. Germline lookup yields CDR1 SGHTA and CDR2 FQGNSA.

The chain recombines TRBV7-3 with TRBJ2-1; no reliable D call. The CDR3 spans 13 residues. V dropped 1 base and J dropped 8 bases, with 9 bases sitting between them. Germline V gene data show CDR1 as SGHTA and CDR2 as FQGTGA. In nucleotides, the CDR3 is TGTGCCAGCAGCTTAAACCCTTGGGATGAGCAGTTCTTC. This translates into CASSLNPWDEQFF.

V usage is TRBV12-3 or TRBV12-4 and J usage is TRBJ2-2; 11 nucleotides line up with TRBD2. V shed 5 bases, J shed 7 bases, and the junction held 6 bases outside the gene matches. The CDR3 extends over 15 amino acids. Here the CDR3 reads CASSPSLAGGGELFF. DNA for the CDR3: TGTGCCAGCAGTCCCTCTCTAGCGGGAGGCGGGGAGCTGTTTTTT.

This clonotype has only a few counts. The chain is built from TRBV3-1 and TRBJ2-7; D is unresolved. CDR1 is LGHDT and CDR2 is YNNKEL in the germline V gene (reference sequence). Trimming stripped 3 bases from V and 7 bases from J, with 10 bases between. The CDR3 sequence is 12 residues long. The CDR3 protein is CASSHGVQEQYF. CDR3 bases: TGTGCCAGCAGCCATGGTGTACAAGAGCAGTACTTC.

Ten or more counts support this clonotype. The J gene is TRBJ1-5, the V gene TRBV20-1; no definite D call. V dropped 6 bases and J dropped 1 base, with 10 bases sitting between them. From germline, CDR1 is DFQATT and CDR2 SNEGSKA (reference sequence). The CDR3 totals 13 residues. For the CDR3, the DNA is TGCAGTGCCCTAGACGGGAGCAATCAGCCCCAGCATTTT. As protein: CSALDGSNQPQHF.

J is TRBJ2-2 and V is TRBV19, with a possible D match to TRBD2 (6 bases). The CDR3 is 15 amino acids. Between the trimmed V and J ends, which lost 3 bases and 1 base, there was a span of 9 bases. Germline V gene sequence: CDR1 LNHDA, CDR2 SQIVND (reference sequence). The CDR3, as DNA: TGTGCCAGTAGTATCCGGGGACTGAACACCGGGGAGCTGTTTTTT. Translation: CASSIRGLNTGELFF.

Ten or more counts support this clonotype. V gene TRBV2 combines with J gene TRBJ1-1; D not certain. CDR3 length: 11 amino acids. Trimming took off 7 bases at V and 6 bases at J, with 9 bases between the two ends. From germline, CDR1 is SNHLY and CDR2 FYNNEI. In nucleotides, the CDR3 is TGTGCCAGCATTCCCGTCGCTGAAGCTTTCTTT. Translated: CASIPVAEAFF.

The sample holds a few counts of this clonotype. The chain has TRBV7-8 and TRBJ1-4; D might be TRBD1 (5 bases). With 1 base removed from V and 7 bases from J, the gap between germline ends came to 13 bases. In germline, CDR1 is SGHVS, CDR2 FQNEAQ. The CDR3 contains 15 residues. CDR3 sequence: CASSLGGGGGEKLFF. The CDR3 DNA follows: TGTGCCAGCAGCTTAGGTGGGGGGGGAGGTGAAAAACTGTTTTTT.

With regard to this clonotype: The junction departs from the called germline gene at one end, perhaps through a read error. The CDR3 sequence is CSASRGSANTIYF. The CDR3 bases are TGCAGTGCGAGCCGGGGTTCTGCAAACACCATATATTTT. V and J are TRBV20-1 and TRBJ1-3; the D is unclear. This CDR3 is built from 13 residues. Germline V gene sequence: CDR1 DFQATT, CDR2 SNEGSKA (reference sequence).

This clonotype was observed a few times. The chain joins TRBV2 to TRBJ2-2, with TRBD2 as a possible D gene (6 bases). Germline V CDR1 and CDR2: SNHLY, FYNNEI. Trimming removed 2 bases at V and 6 bases at J, with 16 bases between. The CDR3 extends over 16 amino acids. The CDR3 here is CASSETGLGGAGELFF. CDR3 DNA: TGTGCCAGCAGTGAAACGGGGCTAGGAGGGGCCGGGGAGCTGTTTTTT.

This chain uses TRBV7-8 with TRBJ2-7; the D is unclear. This CDR3 spans 14 amino acids. Trimming removed 11 bases from V and 4 bases from J, with 21 bases in between. Germline V gene sequence: CDR1 SGHVS, CDR2 FQNEAQ. DNA of the CDR3: TGTGCCTGGAGCCGTCCCCCGACGGGTTACGAGCAGTACTTC. Protein sequence: CAWSRPPTGYEQYF.

The V gene is TRBV11-1, the J gene TRBJ1-5; the D gene is possibly TRBD1 (5 bases). V was pared by 5 bases and J by 0 bases, with 14 bases between. The CDR3 loop spans 16 amino acids. Germline CDR1 is SGHAT and CDR2 is FQDESV (reference sequence). This CDR3 is CASSHRDGSSNQPQHF. The DNA of the CDR3 is TGTGCCAGCAGCCACCGGGACGGGAGTAGCAATCAGCCCCAGCATTTT.

This clonotype was seen repeatedly, ten times or more. V usage is TRBV7-9 and J usage is TRBJ1-4, with D uncertain. The CDR3 runs to 16 residues. The V end lost 1 base, the J end lost 0 bases, and 9 bases lay between the germline ends. Germline V lookup: CDR1 SEHNR, CDR2 FQNEAQ (reference sequence). The CDR3 sequence: CASSLDTAATNEKLFF. CDR3 nucleotides: TGTGCCAGCAGCTTAGACACAGCTGCAACTAATGAAAAACTGTTTTTT.

On this clonotype itself: One junction end does not reproduce the germline sequence, and a read error may be involved. This chain joins TRBV6-2 or TRBV6-3 and TRBJ1-5; D is undetermined. The CDR3 spans 14 residues. Germline CDR1 reads MNHEY; CDR2 reads SVGEGT. The CDR3 loop is CASRRSNSNQLQHF. The CDR3 DNA reads TGTGCCAGCAGACGAAGTAATAGCAATCAGCTCCAGCATTTT.

This clonotype turned up a few times. This sequence joins TRBV4-3 and TRBJ1-4; D ambiguous. V gave up 0 bases and J gave up 9 bases, with 8 bases separating them. CDR1 LGHNA and CDR2 YSLEER come from the germline V gene. CDR3 length: 13 amino acids. This CDR3 reads CASSQEPRQKLFF. CDR3 bases: TGCGCCAGCAGCCAAGAACCCAGGCAAAAACTGTTTTTT.

A few counts support this clonotype. The chain uses TRBV4-3 and TRBJ2-2; D unclear. The CDR3 loop spans 17 amino acids. V lost 1 base and J lost 4, with 16 bases in between. Germline V gene lookup returns CDR1 LGHNA and CDR2 YSLEER. Here the CDR3 DNA reads TGCGCCAGCAGCCAAGGTTCCCTAGTCCCTAGCACCGGGGAGCTGTTTTTT. Encoded protein: CASSQGSLVPSTGELFF.